A single sample is the source of the 29 T cell receptor beta chains below, sequenced in a study of blood T cell repertoires in COVID-19. Assay used: immunoSEQ multiplex PCR; TCRdb lists only in-frame clones, some missing. The repertoire holds hundreds of thousands of clones, roughly 91% seen once, with roughly 4.3% in the top ten. Sequenced input: peripheral blood. The receptors were sampled from a woman aged 30 to 39 with acute or convalescent COVID-19.

V gene TRBV15 combines with J gene TRBJ2-1; D uncertain. Germline V gene lookup returns CDR1 LNHNV and CDR2 YYDKDF (reference sequence). The CDR3 length is 15 residues. Trimming took off 0 bases at V and 2 bases at J, with 8 bases between the two ends. In DNA form, the CDR3 reads TGTGCCACCAGCAGAGATCTAGGAACCTACAATGAGCAGTTCTTC. It codes for CATSRDLGTYNEQFF.

As DNA, the CDR3 is TGTGCCAGCAGTTTATCTCCAGGGTCCTACAATGAGCAGTTCTTC. Protein sequence: CASSLSPGSYNEQFF. The V call is TRBV27, the J call TRBJ2-1; weak D call: TRBD1 (5 bases). The V and J ends lost 0 bases and 1 base respectively, with 7 bases between them. Germline CDR1 and CDR2: MNHEY and SMNVEV (reference sequence). The CDR3 has 15 amino acids.

J is TRBJ1-1 and V is TRBV13; a weak D match, TRBD1 (6 bases). In germline, CDR1 is PRHDT, CDR2 FYEKMQ (reference sequence). The V gene lost 0 bases and the J gene lost 4 bases, with 12 bases spanning the gap. This CDR3 has 15 amino acids. CDR3 in DNA: TGTGCCAGCAGCTTAGGGGGGGCGCGGAGCACTGAAGCTTTCTTT. This encodes CASSLGGARSTEAFF.

Remarks on this clone: Other nucleotide sequences in the sample specify the same CDR3. The gene calls are TRBV29-1 and TRBJ1-2; no reliable D call. The germline V gene encodes CDR1 SQVTM and CDR2 ANQGSEA. The CDR3 consists of 13 residues. V was cut by 1 base and J by 3 bases, with 9 bases left in between. The CDR3 loop reads CSVEGAGYYGYTF. The CDR3 DNA follows: TGCAGCGTTGAAGGTGCCGGGTACTATGGCTACACCTTC.

This clone was detected only once. This chain links TRBV2 with TRBJ2-7; 9 bases agree with TRBD1. Germline V gene data show CDR1 as SNHLY and CDR2 as FYNNEI. V was pared by 4 bases and J by 6 bases, with 7 bases of the junction left unmatched. The CDR3 is 14 residues long. The CDR3 region is CASSANRGPSEQYF. The DNA of the CDR3 is TGTGCCAGCAGTGCCAACAGGGGGCCCTCCGAGCAGTACTTC.

This clone was counted only a few times. The J gene is TRBJ1-5, the V gene TRBV21-1. TRBV21-1 is a pseudogene. The CDR3 is made up of 18 amino acids. The CDR3 reads CASSKTPLAGRDNQPQHF. CDR3 in DNA: TGTGCCAGCAGCAAAACCCCACTGGCGGGGAGGGACAATCAGCCCCAGCATTTT.

V gene TRBV6-6 combines with J gene TRBJ2-5; no definite D call. Per the germline V gene, CDR1 is MNHNY and CDR2 is SVGAGI (reference sequence). The ends were cut back, 1 base at V and 5 bases at J, with 8 bases in the middle. CDR3 length equals 13 residues. CDR3 in DNA: TGTGCCAGCAGTTACTTGGCGCGGGAGACCCAGTACTTC. Encoded protein: CASSYLARETQYF.

This clone was recorded once. The chain employs TRBV5-4 and TRBJ2-1; 8 bases are shared with TRBD2. Per germline, CDR1 SGHNT and CDR2 YYREEE (reference sequence). The V and J ends lost 4 bases and 7 bases, in that order; junction bases with no gene match: 13. The CDR3 spans 16 residues. CDR3 protein: CASSEPSSGFGNEQFF. The CDR3 DNA reads as TGTGCCAGCAGCGAGCCCTCTAGCGGGTTTGGGAATGAGCAGTTCTTC.

The J gene is TRBJ2-3, the V gene TRBV15; D is unclear. The CDR3 sequence is 15 residues long. V shed 3 bases and J shed 3 bases, with 13 bases lying between them. Germline V gene data show CDR1 as LNHNV and CDR2 as YYDKDF (reference sequence). Written as DNA, the CDR3 is TGTGCCACCAGCAGCAACTCCCTTGGTACAGATACGCAGTATTTT. This gives the protein CATSSNSLGTDTQYF.

This chain uses TRBV6-5 with TRBJ2-2, with D tentatively TRBD1 (6 bases). Per the germline V gene, CDR1 is MNHEY and CDR2 is SVGAGI. Trimming left V 6 bases short and J 1 base short, with 12 bases between. The CDR3 runs 15 residues. In DNA form, the CDR3 reads TGTGCCAGCAGGGGGGCGGACAAGAACACCGGGGAGCTGTTTTTT. The encoded protein is CASRGADKNTGELFF.

CDR3 nucleotide sequence: TGTGCCAGCAGTCCCGGGACTCTTAGCTCCTACGAGCAGTACTTC. It specifies CASSPGTLSSYEQYF. The chain recombines TRBV28 with TRBJ2-7; D possibly corresponds to TRBD2 (6 bases). CDR3 length: 15 amino acids. V was trimmed by 5 bases and J by 0 bases, leaving 14 bases between them. Germline lookup yields CDR1 MDHEN and CDR2 SYDVKM.

The chain joins TRBV7-9 to TRBJ2-7; the match to TRBD1 covers 7 bases. The CDR3 sequence is 15 residues long. The ends lost 5 bases at V and 1 base at J; junction bases unmatched: 8. Germline-derived CDR1 and CDR2 are SEHNR and FQNEAQ (reference sequence). The CDR3 is CASSVPGQSSYEQYF. DNA for the CDR3: TGTGCCAGCAGCGTACCGGGACAGAGTTCCTACGAGCAGTACTTC.

The CDR3: CASSISRAGGNQPQHF. Written as DNA, the CDR3 is TGTGCCAGTAGTATTAGCCGGGCGGGGGGCAATCAGCCCCAGCATTTT. The rearrangement links TRBV19 to TRBJ1-5; a weak D match, TRBD1 (5 bases). This CDR3 has 16 amino acids. Germline CDR1 LNHDA, CDR2 SQIVND (reference sequence). V was cut by 3 bases and J by 2 bases, with 14 bases left in between.

The chain combines TRBV15 with TRBJ2-5; D call uncertain. V lost 2 bases and J 3 bases, leaving 7 bases between the germline ends. The CDR3 extends over 13 amino acids. The germline CDR1 and CDR2 sequences are LNHNV and YYDKDF (reference sequence). CDR3 sequence (DNA): TGTGCCACCAGCAGATTCACGGAAGAGACCCAGTACTTC. Its translation: CATSRFTEETQYF.

The genes are TRBV6-5 and TRBJ2-1; 12 positions match TRBD2. CDR1 is MNHEY and CDR2 is SVGAGI in the germline V gene. The CDR3 contains 16 residues. V dropped 4 bases and J dropped 1; count of bases not matched to a gene: 2. CDR3 residues: CASSSLAGGSYNEQFF. The CDR3 DNA reads as TGTGCCAGCAGTTCCCTAGCGGGGGGGTCCTACAATGAGCAGTTCTTC.

V usage is TRBV2 and J usage is TRBJ2-3; 12 bases fit TRBD2. Germline CDR1 reads SNHLY; CDR2 reads FYNNEI. After removal of 2 bases from V and 3 bases from J, the junction contained 3 bases not matched to a gene. CDR3 size: 16 residues. In nucleotides, the CDR3 is TGTGCCAGCAGTGAACGACTAGCGGGGGTGACAGATACGCAGTATTTT. Protein product: CASSERLAGVTDTQYF. The full variable domain, in which reference TRBV2 and TRBJ2-3 provide the parts outside the CDR3, is EPEVTQTPSHQVTQMGQEVILRCVPISNHLYFYWYRQILGQKVEFLVSFYNNEISEKSEIFDDQFSVERPDGSNFTLKIRSTKLEDSAMYFCASSERLAGVTDTQYFGPGTRLTVL.

In its sample, this clone was seen once. This rearrangement joins TRBV11-2 to TRBJ1-1; TRBD1 might be the D (5 bases). This CDR3 is 14 amino acids long. Deletions cut 3 bases from V and 1 base from J, with 9 bases between. CDR1 is SGHAT, CDR2 FQNNGV, per germline. CDR3 nucleotide sequence: TGTGCCAGCAGCTTGCAGGGCGGGAACACTGAAGCTTTCTTT. Translation: CASSLQGGNTEAFF.

Here the CDR3 reads CASSLYFGTYYEQYF. The CDR3 DNA follows: TGCGCCAGCAGCTTGTACTTCGGGACATACTACGAGCAGTACTTC. The rearrangement joins TRBV5-1 to TRBJ2-7; possibly TRBD1 for D (6 bases). Trimming removed 1 base from V and 3 bases from J, with 14 bases in between. The CDR3 is 15 residues long. From germline, CDR1 is SGHRS and CDR2 YFSETQ.

The CDR3 DNA follows: TGTGCCAGCAGCTCAACGACAGCGTACAATGAGCAGTTCTTC. Its translation is CASSSTTAYNEQFF. The rearrangement links TRBV7-8 to TRBJ2-1, with TRBD1 as a possible D gene (5 bases). V lost 4 bases to trimming and J lost 4 bases, with 11 bases between them. The CDR3 runs to 14 residues. The germline CDR1 and CDR2 sequences are SGHVS and FQNEAQ.

The V call is TRBV13, the J call TRBJ2-5, with 9 bases identical to TRBD1. The CDR3 covers 14 residues. Unmatched junction bases numbered 2, after V lost 5 bases and J lost 1 base. Germline V gene lookup returns CDR1 PRHDT and CDR2 FYEKMQ (reference sequence). The chain's CDR3 is CASSVQGAQETQYF. The CDR3, as DNA: TGTGCCAGCAGCGTACAGGGGGCCCAAGAGACCCAGTACTTC.

This clone occurred once. This sequence joins TRBV10-3 and TRBJ1-6, with TRBD1 identical over 10 bases. Germline V gives CDR1 ENHRY, CDR2 SYGVKD. V dropped 10 bases and J dropped 8; count of bases not matched to a gene: 11. The CDR3 totals 15 residues. The CDR3 is CATKLGTGADSPLHF. In nucleotides, the CDR3 is TGTGCCACCAAACTAGGGACAGGGGCCGATTCACCCCTCCACTTT.

The genes are TRBV27 and TRBJ1-3; a possible D gene is TRBD1 (6 bases). The CDR3 length is 15 residues. The V and J ends lost 6 bases and 1 base respectively, with 13 bases between them. In germline, CDR1 is MNHEY, CDR2 SMNVEV (reference sequence). The CDR3 reads CASRPQGTSGNTIYF. In DNA, the CDR3 is TGTGCCAGCAGGCCACAGGGAACTTCTGGAAACACCATATATTTT.

The rearrangement joins TRBV7-3 to TRBJ2-3, with D unclear. The V end lost 5 bases, the J end lost 2 bases, and 8 bases lay between the germline ends. Germline V gives CDR1 SGHTA, CDR2 FQGTGA. The CDR3 length is 13 residues. In DNA form, the CDR3 reads TGTGCCAGCAGCCAGTCAACCACAGATACGCAGTATTTT. It translates to CASSQSTTDTQYF.

The rearrangement links TRBV14 to TRBJ1-2; tentative D call: TRBD1 (5 bases). This CDR3 is built from 14 residues. The V gene lost 2 bases and the J gene lost 7 bases, with 14 bases spanning the gap. From germline, CDR1 is SGHDN and CDR2 FVKESK. This CDR3 is CASSQQGPIGGYTF. The CDR3 DNA sequence: TGTGCCAGCAGCCAACAGGGTCCCATTGGTGGCTACACCTTC. Complete variable domain (other parts from reference TRBV14 and TRBJ1-2): EAGVTQFPSHSVIEKGQTVTLRCDPISGHDNLYWYRRVMGKEIKFLLHFVKESKQDESGMPNNRFLAERTGGTYSTLKVQPAELEDSGVYFCASSQQGPIGGYTFGSGTRLTVV.

V usage is TRBV13 and J usage is TRBJ2-7; D may be TRBD1 (5 bases). CDR1 PRHDT and CDR2 FYEKMQ come from the germline V gene (reference sequence). V lost 1 base and J 3 bases, leaving 7 bases between the germline ends. CDR3 length: 13 amino acids. CDR3 DNA sequence: TGTGCCAGCAGCTTAGTGGGGCGCTACGAGCAGTACTTC. Its protein is CASSLVGRYEQYF.

The chain recombines TRBV3-1 (or the pseudogene TRBV3-2) with TRBJ2-1, with D hard to call. Trimming took 3 bases from V and 6 from J, leaving 3 bases between them. The CDR3 is made up of 11 amino acids. Germline-derived CDR1 and CDR2 are LGHDT and YNNKEL (reference sequence). CDR3 sequence: CASSHSNEQFF. CDR3 bases: TGTGCCAGCAGCCACTCCAATGAGCAGTTCTTC.

The chain joins TRBV7-6 to TRBJ2-3; TRBD1 matches 7 bases. CDR1 is SGHVS, CDR2 FNYEAQ, per germline. Trimming removed 1 base from V and 2 bases from J; junction bases left unmatched: 9. The CDR3 runs 17 residues. The CDR3 sequence: CASSLEPGQTLTDTQYF. The CDR3 nucleotides are TGTGCCAGCAGCTTAGAACCGGGACAGACTCTCACAGATACGCAGTATTTT.

The rearrangement links TRBV30 to TRBJ1-5, with D perhaps TRBD1 (5 bases). Germline assignment: CDR1 GTSNPN and CDR2 SVGIG (reference sequence). Trimming removed 2 bases at V and 5 bases at J, with 7 bases between. The length of the CDR3 is 12 residues. CDR3 loop: CAWSPGYQPQHF. As DNA, the CDR3 is TGTGCCTGGAGTCCAGGGTATCAGCCCCAGCATTTT.

In its sample, this clone was seen many times. This sample also contains other DNA sequences that code for the same CDR3. The gene calls are TRBV5-1 and TRBJ2-6; perhaps TRBD1 as D (6 bases). V lost 5 bases to trimming and J lost 0 bases, with 9 bases between them. Germline V gene data show CDR1 as SGHRS and CDR2 as YFSETQ. The CDR3 is made up of 15 amino acids. The DNA of the CDR3 is TGCGCCAGCAGTCTACAGGGCTCTGGGGCCAACGTCCTGACTTTC. The encoded protein is CASSLQGSGANVLTF. Full variable domain (outside the CDR3, taken from reference TRBV5-1 and TRBJ2-6): KAGVTQTPRYLIKTRGQQVTLSCSPISGHRSVSWYQQTPGQGLQFLFEYFSETQRNKGNFPGRFSGRQFSNSRSEMNVSTLELGDSALYLCASSLQGSGANVLTFGAGSRLTVL.